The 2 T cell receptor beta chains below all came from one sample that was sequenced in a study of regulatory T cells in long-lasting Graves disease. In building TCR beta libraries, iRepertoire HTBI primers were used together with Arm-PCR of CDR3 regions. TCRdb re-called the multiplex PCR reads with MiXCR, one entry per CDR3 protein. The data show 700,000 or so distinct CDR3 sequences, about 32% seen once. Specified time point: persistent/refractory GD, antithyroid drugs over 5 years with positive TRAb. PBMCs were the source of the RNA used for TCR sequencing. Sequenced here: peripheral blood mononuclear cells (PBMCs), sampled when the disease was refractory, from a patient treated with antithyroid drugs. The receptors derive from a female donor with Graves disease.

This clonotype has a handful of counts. The DNA for the CDR3 is TGTGCCAGCAGTCCCCTATATAGGGACAGGGGGTCCAATCAGCCCCAGCATTTT. It encodes CASSPLYRDRGSNQPQHF. This sequence joins TRBV27 and TRBJ1-5; 11 positions agree with TRBD1. The CDR3 has 18 residues. V was clipped by 5 bases and J by 3 bases; unmatched bases: 12. CDR1 is MNHEY and CDR2 is SMNVEV in the germline V gene (reference sequence).

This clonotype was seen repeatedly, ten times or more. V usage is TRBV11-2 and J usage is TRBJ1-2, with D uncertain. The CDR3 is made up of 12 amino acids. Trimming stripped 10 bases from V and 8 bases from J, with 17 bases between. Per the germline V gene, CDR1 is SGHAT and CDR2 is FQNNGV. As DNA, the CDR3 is TGTGCCACCTCCTATCCCTTAGGAGGCTACACCTTC. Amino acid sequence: CATSYPLGGYTF.